What follows is one T cell receptor beta chain and its context. This clone was recorded at least ten times. There is no known antigen for this receptor. It has no much larger one-base neighbor in the sample; base qualities were not kept. Libraries were prepared through PCR. The data were produced on an Illumina HiSeq 4000. High-throughput sequencing was used to profile the TCR beta-chain CDR3 region of each patient. In the source study's methods: CDR3 differences across clinicopathological groups were used to build a classifier for discriminating distant-metastatic papillary thyroid cancer patients. Repertoire diversity was assessed with the Shannon index, and tumor-blood repertoire similarity with the Morisita-Horn index. The public reads were quality trimmed at Q25 with fastp and then assembled into clones with MiXCR by TCRdb, keeping productive beta chains. The V and J calls come from TCRdb's annotation, not from the publication. This sample is represented by 35,000 to 45,000 clones; under 4% of them were singletons. Approximately 9.6% of the sample goes to the ten largest clones.

V is cut back by 6 bases and J by 6 bases, with 8 bases in the junction unmatched. The CDR3 numbers 15 residues from cysteine through phenylalanine. The sequence is cut down to CDR3 DNA, 45 bases in frame from base 1. In the germline V gene, CDR1 corresponds to SGHAT and CDR2 to FQNNGV. This entry comes from a study of metastatic and nonmetastatic thyroid tumors (dated by TCRdb to the early 2020s). About the study as a whole: The researchers compared repertoires between peripheral blood samples and tumor or nodule tissue samples from patients with malignant or benign thyroid disease. The full study reports these points: In both blood and tumor samples, malignant tumors were reported to have significantly higher TCR beta diversity than benign nodules.

None of the patients had been given any treatment before thyroid surgery. Using T-cell receptor beta sequencing, the study looked back at clinical samples from patients collected from the early 2010s to the late 2010s. The chain is made from TRBV11-2 and TRBJ2-1, and TRBD2 matches 10 of the central bases. Sequencing was performed on blood. This TCR was sampled from a female donor with papillary thyroid cancer or a benign thyroid nodule (not recorded which). Some clones in this sample may be carry-over from other donors' samples. The DNA reads as follows: TGTGCCAGCAGACGCCTAGCGGGAGTAGTCAATGAGCAGTTCTTC. This gives the protein CASRRLAGVVNEQFF.